This section outlines one T cell receptor (beta chain) sequence together with its context. This record belongs to a study of OX40 agonist ivuxolimab in advanced cancers. V lost 2 bases and J lost 3, with 8 bases in between. CDR3 length: 13 residues. The germline CDR1 and CDR2 sequences are SGHVS and FNYEAQ. Libraries were prepared by immunoSEQ multiplex PCR; TCRdb keeps only in-frame clonotypes and omits some of them. The sample lists under 85,000 clones, about 94% occurring once. Sequencing was performed on CD4+ or CD8+ T cells sorted from blood, taken in a trial of the OX40 agonist ivuxolimab. The source of this sequence is an adult with an advanced solid tumor such as melanoma, head and neck, liver or kidney cancer. The rearrangement joins TRBV7-6 to TRBJ2-7; D gene ambiguous. CDR3 DNA: TGTGCCAGCAGCTTAAGGTTTTTCTACGAGCAGTACTTC. It is translated as CASSLRFFYEQYF. Combining the CDR3 with reference TRBV7-6 and TRBJ2-7 gives the whole variable domain GAGVSQSPRYKVTKRGQDVALRCDPISGHVSLYWYRQALGQGPEFLTYFNYEAQQDKSGLPNDRFSAERPEGSISTLTIQRTEQRDSAMYRCASSLRFFYEQYFGPGTRLTVT.